The T cell receptor (beta chain) under discussion was sequenced for a study of blood T cell repertoires in COVID-19. Study at large: PBMCs, B-cell-depleted T cells, or T cells were the source of the cDNA or gDNA that made up the material.

V dropped 6 bases and J dropped 6; count of bases not matched to a gene: 9. Germline V CDR1 and CDR2: MNHEY, SVGAGI. The CDR3 covers 14 residues. The study drew participants aged about 18 to 95 years from roughly 25 US areas. Cohort placement rested on clinical history that participants reported themselves. Per the original methods: Quantification of nucleated cells was approximated via reference gene primer amplification. Using immunoSEQ multiplex PCR, the repertoire was profiled, and TCRdb retains in-frame clones only, with some absent. Clonal size and the V and J genes are those of that table, whereas D and trimming came from the DNA. This sample has approximately 200,000 clones, with roughly four fifths found just once.

The receptor was isolated from a woman in her forties with acute COVID-19. What was sequenced was PBMCs or T cells enriched from blood (not recorded which). This chain joins TRBV6-5 and TRBJ2-7, with 9 positions matching TRBD1. CDR3 protein: CASSTTGTGLEQYF. CDR3 DNA: TGTGCCAGCAGCACTACCGGGACAGGGCTCGAGCAGTACTTC.